The T cell receptor (beta chain) described here comes from a study of cytomegalovirus exposure and HLA in healthy donors (dated by TCRdb to the late 2010s). Concerning the study at large: According to an earlier analysis of 550 to 700 of the donors, some 180 million T cells yielded over 90 million unique TCR beta sequences and about 300 Gb of sequence data. Among the roughly 430 genotyped donors, 81% belonged to the genetic ancestry cluster associated with self-reported Caucasian donors. Using immunosequencing, the study profiled T cell repertoires from about 610 subjects and related those repertoires to cytomegalovirus serostatus. Because of strong linkage in the cohort, roughly five DR-DQ haplotypes were treated as single units for association and clustering. An early release that covered roughly 600 HLA-typed donors contained approximately 300 gigabases of sequencing data and 85 million to 100 million unique TCR sequences. The aim of the study was to test whether cataloging public T cell receptors could identify signatures of past pathogen exposure. Alongside the repertoire data, information on donor age, sex, ethnicity and CMV serostatus was compiled. In the later analysis, no new phenotypic data were used to find candidate immune exposures; instead, reliance was placed on TCR beta sequences and their occurrence across donors. HLA typing covered class I and class II loci at four-digit resolution. Typing coverage varied by locus: roughly 629-630 donors for A, B, C, DRB1 and DQB1; under 550 for DQA1; more than 600 for DPA1; about 450 for DPB1. In addition to the first cohort of hundreds of subjects, a separate validation cohort of around 110 different subjects was used. To predict cytomegalovirus infection status, the study combined high-throughput TCR immunosequencing, statistical association of individual TCRs with disease status, and machine learning. Among roughly 370 genotyped donors of the cohort, an average of approximately 250,000 unique TCR beta nucleotide sequences were sequenced per donor, roughly a sixth of them non-productive. In a later genetic analysis, genome-wide SNP genotypes for about 60% of the 666 donors were used, and that subset was treated as a discovery cohort. To decide whether each TCR beta V gene segment behaved as functional or pseudogenic, an earlier analysis of some 540 of the donors relied on high-throughput TCR beta sequencing. To study patterns of TCR occurrence, a later analysis re-analyzed previously published TCR beta repertoires from more than 550 donors and added high-resolution HLA genotyping. All discovery cohort repertoires had been generated on a single sequencing platform. Overall study outcomes, separate from this receptor: When HLA alleles, especially DR and DQ, strongly co-occurred, attributing TCR associations to individual alleles was difficult. The only immune exposure information available for the cohort was CMV serostatus. In vitro tests confirmed that a few of the cytomegalovirus-associated TCR beta chains recognize cytomegalovirus antigens. Presence/absence analyses assumed roughly uniform sequencing depth across donors, an assumption that may not hold. In a later genetic analysis, fewer N-insertions in productive TCRs were reported among donors in an Asian-associated ancestry cluster than the approximately 630-donor mean. Over 15 rarely observed V segments, including chromosome 9 orphons, were excluded from the earlier analysis of some 590 of the donors because counts were too low. At a false discovery rate of 0.05, a later analysis linked 16,951 TCR beta sequences to specific HLA alleles. Across donors, most TCR sequences were observed very rarely, whereas some public TCRs were present in many individuals. Linkage disequilibrium might explain the correlated functional status among segregating V segments, but an unknown experimental factor could not be excluded. In a later analysis, HLA-associated TCR beta chains were found to be more clonally expanded and to have lower generation probabilities than equally common non-associated chains. A further reported finding was that TCR beta sequences accurately predicted the HLA-A and HLA-B alleles for most subjects in the first cohort. It was suggested by the authors that the approach could potentially be generalized to other disease states and immunological phenotypes. In a later analysis, most CMV-associated TCR beta chains were found to appear HLA-restricted, with HLA associations seemingly driven largely by CMV exposure. The study gave a list of 150 to 200 TCR beta chains associated with cytomegalovirus. A group of highly shared sequence variants was considered likely to be a technical artifact of the sequencing pipeline. Cytomegalovirus status was reported to be diagnosed by the classifier with high specificity and sensitivity in both the original and validation cohorts. A later genetic analysis associated a missense DCLRE1C variant with V-gene and J-gene trimming of TCR beta chains, and an independent cohort replicated the association. According to a later analysis, parvovirus B19, influenza, CMV and Epstein-Barr virus appeared linked to several top co-occurrence clusters. An earlier analysis of some 560 of the donors showed that most TCR beta V segments appeared in productive rearrangements either about 90% or about 30% of the time, which broadly matched IMGT annotations. In a later analysis, the rate of TCR association differed among HLA loci, with DRB1 alleles having the most associated TCRs and HLA-C alleles having the fewest. Because HLA typing was unavailable for some donors at each locus, only the typed subset was used in association tests. The cohort was sequenced for TCR beta chains only, and without alpha or paired-chain data the features that could be detected were limited.

Library preparation used the immunoSEQ multiplex PCR assay. For the multiplex PCR, a mixture combining 60 forward primers for TCR Vbeta segments and 13 reverse primers for TCR Jbeta segments was used. A multiplex PCR assay on genomic DNA amplified the CDR3 region of rearranged TCR beta genes. On the Illumina HiSeq System, the amplified TCR beta libraries were sequenced as 87-base-pair reads. The authors' analysis ran thus. A later analysis counted around 72 million unique TCR beta chains across the 600 to 850 repertoires, and around 9.9 million of these chains were shared by at least two donors. Raw reads were error-corrected and collapsed into unique sequences with a nearest-neighbor algorithm that merged closely related sequences to remove PCR and sequencing errors. To assign V, D and J gene segments, CDR3 sequences were aligned to IMGT reference sequences. For a sequence to be retained, a match of at least six nucleotides was required to both a V gene segment and a J gene segment. Rearrangements were classified as productive when the CDR3 lacked stop codons and remained in frame with V and J, and all other rearrangements were classified as non-productive. CDR3 was defined by IMGT convention, running from the second conserved V-encoded cysteine to the conserved J-encoded phenylalanine. In an earlier analysis of 550 to 650 of the donors, sequences lacking an unambiguous match to a single V gene segment were excluded. An earlier analysis of fewer than 750 of the donors called V segments functional above 56.7% productive rearrangements and segregating when the between-donor standard deviation exceeded 5%. To diagnose cytomegalovirus status from the catalog of TCR beta chain sequences, a statistical classification framework was built. V and J gene assignment, in a later analysis, came from comparing TCR nucleotide sequences with IMGT/GENE-DB human TR gene sequences. Using the TCRdist pipeline, a later analysis assigned CDR3 sequences along with most-parsimonious VDJ recombination scenarios. In a later analysis, every TCR beta chain was defined by the combination of its CDR3 amino acid sequence and its V-gene family, and reads without a unique V-gene family were dropped. A later analysis removed several hundred highly shared, low-generation-probability nucleotide sequences to deal with suspected cross-contamination and a sequencing artifact. For each public chain, a later analysis derived a clonal expansion index from normalized ranks of inferred template counts within each repertoire. In a later analysis, generation probabilities were computed with a VDJ recombination model fitted to out-of-frame rearrangements, and the resulting probabilities were checked against IGoR. Hypergeometric tests were used in a later analysis to score TCR-TCR, TCR-HLA and TCR-CMV co-occurrence, with a repertoire-size bias correction applied to the TCR pairs. To estimate false discovery rates, a later analysis permuted the HLA or CMV assignments 20 times. In a later analysis, co-occurring TCRs were grouped using DBSCAN, and TCRdist sequence similarity was added for clustering within HLA-allele-positive subsets. For co-occurrence clustering, repertoires with fewer than 30,000 or more than 120,000 public chains were excluded, along with several repertoires with anomalous nucleotide sharing. TCRdb re-hosts the immuneACCESS table, in-frame sequences only. Its copies lack some clones; in the studies checked, an unresolved V gene accounts for under half of them, and the cause for the rest is not known. V and J calls plus clone size are reproduced from that table; the DNA served to infer D and trimming. A total of some 190,000 clones appear in this sample, over 60% of them only once. The biggest ten clones account for about 4.6% of the sample.

The cohort comprised 710 or so healthy bone marrow donors. At the time of sampling, every cohort member was nominally healthy, though immune exposures that went unrecorded were likely present. The donor was CMV seropositive and was included in the group of almost 300 seropositive cohort members. Each donor provided a peripheral blood sample, and peripheral blood mononuclear cells were used for TCR beta sequencing. The Qiagen DNeasy Blood Extraction Kit was used to extract genomic DNA from the blood cell samples. In the case of this clone: It lacks a known antigen. Base qualities were left out, and no much larger clone turns up one base away.

Input material: PBMCs. The sequence was collected from a man younger than 40 in good health and CMV-seropositive.

The sequence in DNA is TGTGCCAGTAGTACCACAGGGGGCCTCGAGCAGTACTTC. Its coded protein is CASSTTGGLEQYF. The chain employs TRBV19 and TRBJ2-7; 9 central nucleotides agree with TRBD1. The CDR3 measures 13 amino acids from cysteine to phenylalanine. The retained sequence is limited to the CDR3, 39 bases, with the frame set at the first base. V and J are trimmed by 4 bases and 6 bases, and the gene matches miss 4 bases of the junction. The germline V gene (reference sequence) sets CDR1 to LNHDA and CDR2 to SQIVND.